A single sample gave rise to the 32 T cell receptor beta chains below, sequenced in a study of beta chain features in type 1 diabetes. Study results and limitations: Within each of all four CD4+ subsets, Type 1 diabetes patients had TCRB CDR3s that were moderately but significantly shorter.

Expressed TCRB transcripts were sequenced after all isolated RNA was converted to cDNA. The protocol was immunoSEQ multiplex PCR, while the TCRdb copy is restricted to in-frame clones and leaves out a portion. In the table there are nearly 350,000 clones, around 9.3% of which are singletons. Their cognate antigens are unknown. The sample comprised central memory CD4+ T cells from blood. The receptors here all came from a man aged 30-40 years with type 1 diabetes.

V and J are TRBV6-5 and TRBJ1-1, with 9 bases that match TRBD1. Germline values: CDR1 MNHEY, CDR2 SVGAGI. The CDR3 spans 14 residues. V was clipped by 6 bases and J by 8 bases; unmatched bases: 10. In nucleotides, the CDR3 is TGTGCCAGCAGGCTGGACAGGGGCCCCAAAGAAGCTTTCTTT. This translates into CASRLDRGPKEAFF.

This rearrangement joins TRBV7-2 to TRBJ2-7; D gene unclear. With 5 bases removed from V and 3 bases from J, the gap between germline ends came to 11 bases. The length of the CDR3 is 13 residues. The germline V gene has CDR1 SGHTA and CDR2 FQGNSA. Here the CDR3 reads CASSPAARYEQYF. The CDR3 DNA sequence: TGTGCCAGCAGCCCAGCCGCTCGCTACGAGCAGTACTTC. The full variable domain, completed using reference TRBV7-2 and TRBJ2-7, is GAGVSQSPSNKVTEKGKDVELRCDPISGHTALYWYRQSLGQGLEFLIYFQGNSAPDKSGLPSDRFSAERTGGSVSTLTIQRTQQEDSAVYLCASSPAARYEQYFGPGTRLTVT.

This clone was seen more than once but under ten times. The chain recombines TRBV29-1 with TRBJ2-2; D may correspond to TRBD1 or TRBD2 (6 bases each). The germline V and J ends were trimmed by 6 bases and 6 bases, with 17 bases remaining between them. Germline V gives CDR1 SQVTM, CDR2 ANQGSEA. The CDR3 is 14 residues long. The CDR3 sequence is CSVDGGMRAGELFF. CDR3 coding DNA: TGCAGCGTAGACGGGGGCATGAGGGCCGGGGAGCTGTTTTTT.

The CDR3 loop is CASSEPGTGPQHF. The CDR3 DNA sequence: TGTGCCAGCAGTGAGCCCGGGACAGGGCCCCAGCATTTT. This chain joins TRBV25-1 and TRBJ1-5; 8 bases are a match to TRBD1. Per germline, CDR1 MGHDK and CDR2 SYGVNS. The CDR3 is 13 amino acids. Trimming at V came to 3 bases and at J to 9 bases, leaving 4 bases not matched to a gene.

The chain links TRBV19 to TRBJ2-3; the match to TRBD2 covers 9 bases. J lost 2 bases, V lost 5 bases, and 2 bases had no gene match. There are 14 residues in the CDR3. Per germline, CDR1 LNHDA and CDR2 SQIVND (reference sequence). CDR3 region: CASSRLADTDTQYF. CDR3 DNA: TGTGCCAGTAGTCGACTAGCGGACACAGATACGCAGTATTTT.

The chain recombines TRBV11-3 with TRBJ2-3; D may be TRBD2 (7 bases). This CDR3 has 16 residues. Per the germline V gene, CDR1 is SGHNT and CDR2 is YENEEA. Trimming cost V 5 bases and J 4 bases, with 19 bases left between them. The CDR3 region is CASSPHLGGDADTQYF. The CDR3 DNA follows: TGTGCCAGCAGCCCCCATCTAGGGGGGGATGCAGATACGCAGTATTTT.

This clone showed up just a few times. The J gene is TRBJ2-7, the V gene TRBV5-6; 12 bases agree with TRBD2. V shed 2 bases, J shed 5 bases, and the junction held 8 bases outside the gene matches. The CDR3 totals 16 residues. CDR1 SGHDT and CDR2 YYEEEE come from the germline V gene. The CDR3 sequence: CASSFRTSGDSDEQYF. The CDR3 nucleotides read TGTGCCAGCAGCTTTCGGACTAGCGGGGATTCGGACGAGCAGTACTTC.

The chain employs TRBV7-2 and TRBJ1-1; D remains unclear. Per the germline V gene, CDR1 is SGHTA and CDR2 is FQGNSA. The CDR3 is 14 amino acids. Trimming stripped 5 bases from V and 11 bases from J, with 21 bases between. The CDR3 nucleotides read TGTGCCAGCAGCCTTATACTGGAATCGCAGGAGGCTTTCTTT. The encoded protein is CASSLILESQEAFF.

The chain uses TRBV5-6 and TRBJ1-6; 8 nucleotides agree with TRBD1. J lost 10 bases, V lost 4 bases, and 7 bases had no gene match. The CDR3 contains 14 residues. Germline CDR1 is SGHDT and CDR2 is YYEEEE. The CDR3 reads CASSLGQAFSPLHF. CDR3 DNA: TGTGCCAGCAGCCTGGGACAGGCCTTCTCACCCCTCCACTTT.

This chain joins TRBV6-5 and TRBJ2-7; no reliable D call. Trimming pared 4 bases from V and 1 base from J, leaving 11 bases between. CDR1 is MNHEY, CDR2 SVGAGI, per germline. The CDR3 runs to 14 residues. CDR3 sequence reads: CASSSVVQSYEQYF. As DNA, the CDR3 is TGTGCCAGCAGTTCAGTAGTCCAATCCTACGAGCAGTACTTC.

The chain recombines TRBV6-5 with TRBJ2-3, with 8 bases identical to TRBD1. The germline V gene encodes CDR1 MNHEY and CDR2 SVGAGI. CDR3 length equals 14 residues. V shed 6 bases, J shed 0 bases, and the junction held 2 bases outside the gene matches. Written as DNA, the CDR3 is TGTGCCAGCAGCTACAGGGGGAGCACAGATACGCAGTATTTT. Protein: CASSYRGSTDTQYF.

The chain recombines TRBV9 with TRBJ2-1, with a tentative D call TRBD2 (6 bases). The CDR3 consists of 14 residues. Per the germline V gene, CDR1 is SGDLS and CDR2 is YYNGEE. V was clipped by 3 bases and J by 6 bases, with 13 bases between them. The CDR3 region has the DNA TGTGCCAGCAGCGCCAGACTAGTGGTCAATGAGCAGTTCTTC. Protein: CASSARLVVNEQFF.

This clone was picked up a small number of times. The CDR3 here is CASSRTDRDTGELFF. Here the CDR3 DNA reads TGTGCCAGCAGCCGGACCGACAGGGACACCGGGGAGCTGTTTTTT. This chain connects TRBV7-9 to TRBJ2-2; 7 nucleotides agree with TRBD1. The CDR3 is 15 residues long. Germline V lookup: CDR1 SEHNR, CDR2 FQNEAQ (reference sequence). The ends lost 5 bases at V and 3 bases at J; junction bases unmatched: 6.

V is TRBV7-8 and J is TRBJ2-7; D ambiguous. Germline V gene lookup returns CDR1 SGHVS and CDR2 FQNEAQ. V was cut by 0 bases and J by 2 bases, with 5 bases left in between. The CDR3 sequence is 13 residues long. The CDR3 region has the DNA TGTGCCAGCAGCTTAGCTGGTGCCTACGAGCAGTACTTC. This translates into CASSLAGAYEQYF. The whole variable domain, filled in from reference TRBV7-8 and TRBJ2-7, reads GAGVSQSPRYKVAKRGQDVALRCDPISGHVSLFWYQQALGQGPEFLTYFQNEAQLDKSGLPSDRFFAERPEGSVSTLKIQRTQQEDSAVYLCASSLAGAYEQYFGPGTRLTVT.

A few counts support this clone. The V call is TRBV5-1, the J call TRBJ1-1; maybe TRBD1 (6 bases). CDR1 is SGHRS and CDR2 is YFSETQ in the germline V gene. V lost 0 bases and J 10 bases, leaving 13 bases between the germline ends. The CDR3 is 13 amino acids. CDR3 nucleotide sequence: TGCGCCAGCAGCTTGGTGGCAGGGGAGAGAGCTTTCTTT. Its translation: CASSLVAGERAFF.

This clone was seen a handful of times. CDR3 nucleotide sequence: TGTGCCATCAGTGAGTCAGGGACAGGGGGCATGAACACTGAAGCTTTCTTT. Encoded protein: CAISESGTGGMNTEAFF. The chain couples TRBV10-3 to TRBJ1-1; 12 positions agree with TRBD1. Trimming took 0 bases from V and 0 from J; bases not matched to a gene: 2. Germline V gene lookup returns CDR1 ENHRY and CDR2 SYGVKD. The CDR3 covers 17 residues.

This clone was recorded a few times. The chain uses TRBV29-1 and TRBJ2-3; D gene ambiguous. Germline loops: CDR1 SQVTM, CDR2 ANQGSEA. The CDR3 totals 12 residues. With 3 bases removed from V and 3 bases from J, the gap between germline ends came to 7 bases. CDR3 sequence reads: CSVEAETDTQYF. The CDR3 DNA sequence: TGCAGCGTTGAGGCAGAAACAGATACGCAGTATTTT.

The chain carries TRBV2 and TRBJ1-5, with D perhaps TRBD1 (6 bases). Germline V gene sequence: CDR1 SNHLY, CDR2 FYNNEI. The ends were cut back, 5 bases at V and 0 bases at J, with 11 bases in the middle. This CDR3 is built from 15 residues. This CDR3 is CASSRTEISNQPQHF. The CDR3 bases are TGTGCCAGCAGTCGGACAGAGATTAGCAATCAGCCCCAGCATTTT. The full variable domain, with the rest looked up from reference TRBV2 and TRBJ1-5, is EPEVTQTPSHQVTQMGQEVILRCVPISNHLYFYWYRQILGQKVEFLVSFYNNEISEKSEIFDDQFSVERPDGSNFTLKIRSTKLEDSAMYFCASSRTEISNQPQHFGDGTRLSIL.

This sequence joins TRBV30 and TRBJ2-3; D is perhaps TRBD2 (5 bases). Germline assignment: CDR1 GTSNPN and CDR2 SVGIG (reference sequence). Deletions cut 5 bases from V and 2 bases from J, with 14 bases between. The CDR3 is made up of 14 amino acids. The CDR3: CAWSAGLHTDTQYF. CDR3 bases: TGTGCCTGGTCGGCGGGCCTACACACAGATACGCAGTATTTT.

This clone appeared once. V gene TRBV5-1 combines with J gene TRBJ1-6, with D perhaps TRBD1 (5 bases). Trimming took 4 bases from V and 6 from J, leaving 11 bases between them. The CDR3 is 14 residues long. Germline-derived CDR1 and CDR2 are SGHRS and YFSETQ. Here the CDR3 reads CASSLATANSPLHF. Here the CDR3 DNA reads TGCGCCAGCAGCCTGGCGACAGCTAATTCACCCCTCCACTTT.

In its sample, this clone was seen once. The J gene is TRBJ1-1, the V gene TRBV6-6; D gene uncertain. CDR1 and CDR2 (germline): MNHNY, SVGAGI (reference sequence). The CDR3 extends over 13 amino acids. V shed 3 bases and J shed 5 bases, with 10 bases lying between them. CDR3 DNA sequence: TGTGCCAGCAGTTATTCATTTAGGACTGAAGCTTTCTTT. Translated, it gives CASSYSFRTEAFF.

The sample holds a few counts of this clone. The rearrangement uses TRBV7-6 and TRBJ2-2; D is unresolved. The V end lost 2 bases, the J end lost 7 bases, and 11 bases lay between the germline ends. CDR3 length: 14 amino acids. Per germline, CDR1 SGHVS and CDR2 FNYEAQ. CDR3 DNA: TGTGCCAGCAGCTTAACATCGTGGGACGGGGAGCTGTTTTTT. The encoded protein is CASSLTSWDGELFF.

This clone was found a few times. The chain combines TRBV6-6 with TRBJ2-7; 7 nucleotides align to TRBD2. The CDR3 runs to 14 residues. The V gene end was trimmed by 7 bases and the J gene end by 0 bases; junction bases not matched to a gene: 6. From germline, CDR1 is MNHNY and CDR2 SVGAGI (reference sequence). The CDR3 sequence is CASTRGGSSYEQYF. The CDR3 nucleotides read TGTGCCAGCACTCGCGGGGGTTCCTCCTACGAGCAGTACTTC.

J is TRBJ2-6 and V is TRBV2; possible D gene TRBD1, 6 bases. The V and J ends lost 9 bases and 0 bases respectively, with 9 bases between them. The CDR3 length is 14 residues. Per the germline V gene, CDR1 is SNHLY and CDR2 is FYNNEI. The CDR3 here is CASAGASGANVLTF. The CDR3, as DNA: TGTGCCAGTGCAGGGGCCTCTGGGGCCAACGTCCTGACTTTC. The whole variable domain, remainder taken from reference TRBV2 and TRBJ2-6, is EPEVTQTPSHQVTQMGQEVILRCVPISNHLYFYWYRQILGQKVEFLVSFYNNEISEKSEIFDDQFSVERPDGSNFTLKIRSTKLEDSAMYFCASAGASGANVLTFGAGSRLTVL.

This clone was detected only a few times. The same CDR3 arises from other DNA sequences in this sample as well. The gene calls are TRBV7-2 and TRBJ2-1; D remains unclear. V lost 5 bases, J lost 7 bases, and 6 bases lay in between. CDR1 and CDR2 from the germline V gene are SGHTA and FQGNSA. The CDR3 has 11 residues. For the CDR3, the DNA is TGTGCCAGCAGCGGTGAGAATGAGCAGTTCTTC. Translating gives CASSGENEQFF.

This clone was detected only a few times. This chain joins TRBV2 and TRBJ2-3, with TRBD1 matching over 12 bases. Germline V lookup: CDR1 SNHLY, CDR2 FYNNEI. V lost 8 bases and J lost 5; bases outside the gene matches: 5. The length of the CDR3 is 14 residues. The CDR3 coding sequence is TGTGCCAGCGCACGGGACAGGGGGCAAGATACGCAGTATTTT. Translating it yields CASARDRGQDTQYF.

V and J are TRBV7-2 and TRBJ2-7, with 7 positions matching TRBD1. Germline V gives CDR1 SGHTA, CDR2 FQGNSA. The CDR3 has 14 residues. J gave up 2 bases and V 5 bases, and 6 bases lay outside the gene matches. In DNA, the CDR3 is TGTGCCAGCAGCCTAGGGACAGTAGCCTACGAGCAGTACTTC. Residues: CASSLGTVAYEQYF.

This clone was seen a handful of times. The chain recombines TRBV19 with TRBJ1-5; D gene unclear. Trimming removed 1 base at V and 3 bases at J, with 10 bases between. CDR1 and CDR2 (germline): LNHDA, SQIVND (reference sequence). The CDR3 runs 15 residues. The chain's CDR3 is CASSIVPAINQPQHF. For the CDR3, the DNA is TGTGCCAGTAGTATAGTTCCGGCGATCAATCAGCCCCAGCATTTT.

This clone has a handful of counts. The gene calls are TRBV4-3 and TRBJ2-3; 11 bases map to TRBD2. Trimming cost V 4 bases and J 0 bases; bases outside gene matches: 3. The CDR3 consists of 16 residues. Germline loops: CDR1 LGHNA, CDR2 YSLEER. CDR3 region: CASSLRLAGSTDTQYF. CDR3 DNA sequence: TGCGCCAGCAGCCTGCGACTAGCGGGGAGCACAGATACGCAGTATTTT.

V and J are TRBV7-2 and TRBJ1-1; 10 positions agree with TRBD1. The germline V gene has CDR1 SGHTA and CDR2 FQGNSA. Trimming at V came to 4 bases and at J to 3 bases, leaving 5 bases not matched to a gene. The CDR3 totals 15 residues. This CDR3 reads CASSSPDRGHTEAFF. CDR3 DNA sequence: TGTGCCAGCAGCTCGCCCGACAGGGGGCACACTGAAGCTTTCTTT.

This rearrangement joins TRBV30 to TRBJ1-5; unclear D gene. Trimming removed 2 bases at V and 2 bases at J, with 7 bases between. CDR1 and CDR2 from the germline V gene are GTSNPN and SVGIG (reference sequence). This CDR3 region has 13 residues. Written as DNA, the CDR3 is TGTGCCTGGAGTCCTGACGGCAATCAGCCCCAGCATTTT. Translation gives CAWSPDGNQPQHF.

The chain combines TRBV7-2 with TRBJ1-5, with D possibly TRBD1 on 5 matching bases. Germline values: CDR1 SGHTA, CDR2 FQGNSA. The CDR3 totals 15 residues. Trimming stripped 5 bases from V and 3 bases from J, with 14 bases between. The CDR3 coding sequence is TGTGCCAGCAGCCCAGGGACCTTTGACAATCAGCCCCAGCATTTT. This codes for CASSPGTFDNQPQHF.